This TCR beta chain appears in the sequencing data of a study of cytomegalovirus exposure and HLA in healthy donors. Trimming at V came to 3 bases and at J to 3 bases, leaving 4 bases not matched to a gene. CDR3 length equals 14 residues. The V gene's germline CDR1 is SGDLS and CDR2 YYNGEE. This PCR relied on a set of 60 Vbeta primers and 13 Jbeta primers. Only in-frame clones appear in the TCRdb table, and some are missing; sequencing was by immunoSEQ multiplex PCR. Of around 120,000 clones in the sample, around 75% were seen once. This clone came up once. The J gene is TRBJ2-3, the V gene TRBV9, with 7 bases aligning to TRBD1. This receptor was taken from a woman aged 45-65 years in good health and CMV-seropositive. The sequencing input was PBMCs. CDR3 in DNA: TGTGCCAGCAGCGCCGACAGGGAGACAGATACGCAGTATTTT. It encodes CASSADRETDTQYF.